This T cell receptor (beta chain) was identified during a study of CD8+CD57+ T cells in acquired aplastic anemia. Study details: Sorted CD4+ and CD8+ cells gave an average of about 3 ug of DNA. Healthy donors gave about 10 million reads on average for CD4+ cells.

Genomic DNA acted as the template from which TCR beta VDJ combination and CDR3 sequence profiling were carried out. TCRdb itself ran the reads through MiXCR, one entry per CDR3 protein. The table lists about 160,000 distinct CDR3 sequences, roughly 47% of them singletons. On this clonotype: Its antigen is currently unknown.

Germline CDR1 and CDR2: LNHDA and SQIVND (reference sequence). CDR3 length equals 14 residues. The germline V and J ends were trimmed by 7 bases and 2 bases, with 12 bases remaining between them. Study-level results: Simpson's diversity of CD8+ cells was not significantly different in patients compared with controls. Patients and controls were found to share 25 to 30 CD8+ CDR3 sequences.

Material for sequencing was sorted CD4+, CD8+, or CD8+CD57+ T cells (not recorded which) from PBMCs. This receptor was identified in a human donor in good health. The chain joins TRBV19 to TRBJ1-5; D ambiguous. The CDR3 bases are TGTGCCAGTACGATCCTGCTTGGCAATCAGCCCCAGCATTTT. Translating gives CASTILLGNQPQHF.